This T cell receptor beta chain emerged from a study of PD-L1 blockade in urothelial cancer. Germline loops: CDR1 SGDLS, CDR2 YYNGEE. Trimming removed 0 bases from V and 3 bases from J, with 7 bases in between. The CDR3 has 14 residues. Sequencing was performed with immunoSEQ multiplex PCR; in TCRdb, only in-frame clones are kept and a portion is missing. The repertoire includes 38,000 or so clones, around 82% of them detected once, and about 16% sits in the top ten. The sequences come from PBMCs, collected around atezolizumab (anti-PD-L1) treatment. J is TRBJ1-3 and V is TRBV9; D not certain. The sequence derives from a man in his 60s with urothelial cancer. CDR3 DNA sequence: TGTGCCAGCAGCGTAGATAGCGGTGGAAACACCATATATTTT. Protein: CASSVDSGGNTIYF.